This T cell receptor beta chain was identified during a study of OX40 agonist ivuxolimab in advanced cancers. Study summary: Patients took ivuxolimab, an agonistic anti-OX40 (CD134) antibody. Three patients had partial responses: one hepatocellular carcinoma, two cutaneous melanoma. Points from the study as a whole: Averaged across samples, CD8+ T cells carried more expanded clones than CD4+ did. Some nonresponders likewise displayed low normalized T-cell clonal expansion.

TCRdb keeps only in-frame clones here, not all; method: immunoSEQ multiplex PCR. Here the sample spans 90,000 to 100,000 clones, roughly nine tenths being singletons. In the case of this clone: The antigen is not known.

Germline CDR1 SGHNT, CDR2 YYREEE (reference sequence). The trim removed 6 bases at V and 7 bases at J, leaving 14 bases unmatched. The CDR3 runs to 16 residues. This chain joins TRBV5-4 and TRBJ1-2; 11 nucleotides align to TRBD1. The source was CD4+ or CD8+ T cells sorted from blood, collected in a trial of the OX40 agonist ivuxolimab. The sequence was collected from an adult with an advanced solid tumor such as melanoma, head and neck, liver or kidney cancer. The CDR3 DNA reads TGTGCCAGCACCACCGTTGGGACAGGGGGATTAGTTGGCTACACCTTC. Translating gives CASTTVGTGGLVGYTF.